These 12 T cell receptor beta chains share one sample of origin, sequenced in a study of blood T cell repertoires in COVID-19. Sequencing was performed with immunoSEQ multiplex PCR; in TCRdb, only in-frame clones are kept and a portion is missing. The sample carries 120,000 to 150,000 clones, about 87% recorded once. The sequenced sample consisted of peripheral blood. The receptor source for this set is a woman aged 45-59 years with active or convalescent COVID-19.

This rearrangement joins TRBV30 to TRBJ1-2; D remains unclear. V was trimmed by 8 bases and J by 0 bases, leaving 13 bases between them. The CDR3 contains 13 residues. The germline CDR1 and CDR2 sequences are GTSNPN and SVGIG (reference sequence). The CDR3 DNA reads TGTGCCGAACTGAATTTCGCTAACTATGGCTACACCTTC. This gives the protein CAELNFANYGYTF.

V gene TRBV6-5 combines with J gene TRBJ2-2; unclear D gene. This CDR3 is built from 14 residues. Germline CDR1 is MNHEY and CDR2 is SVGAGI. Trimming stripped 6 bases from V and 5 bases from J, with 13 bases between. DNA of the CDR3: TGTGCCAGCAGCCGGAATGACAAGACCGGGGAGCTGTTTTTT. The encoded protein is CASSRNDKTGELFF.

The chain combines TRBV19 with TRBJ2-1; TRBD2 aligns across 8 bases. The CDR3 is 18 residues long. Germline CDR1 LNHDA, CDR2 SQIVND (reference sequence). V gave up 0 bases and J gave up 0 bases; unmatched junction bases: 7. CDR3 residues: CASSIEGQRGISYNEQFF. Here the CDR3 DNA reads TGTGCCAGTAGTATAGAAGGCCAGCGGGGGATCTCCTACAATGAGCAGTTCTTC. Complete variable domain (other parts from reference TRBV19 and TRBJ2-1): DGGITQSPKYLFRKEGQNVTLSCEQNLNHDAMYWYRQDPGQGLRLIYYSQIVNDFQKGDIAEGYSVSREKKESFPLTVTSAQKNPTAFYLCASSIEGQRGISYNEQFFGPGTRLTVL.

The CDR3 is CASSLWQGRGGYTF. The CDR3 coding sequence is TGTGCCAGCAGCTTGTGGCAGGGGAGAGGAGGCTACACCTTC. The chain couples TRBV5-4 to TRBJ1-2; D may be TRBD1 (6 bases). Trimming cost V 1 base and J 8 bases, with 15 bases left between them. CDR1 is SGHNT and CDR2 is YYREEE in the germline V gene (reference sequence). CDR3 length: 14 amino acids.

The gene calls are TRBV18 and TRBJ2-5, with TRBD1 matching 7 bases. The CDR3 consists of 15 residues. Trimming at V came to 2 bases and at J to 6 bases, leaving 9 bases not matched to a gene. Germline V gives CDR1 KGHSH, CDR2 LQKENI. DNA for the CDR3: TGTGCCAGCTCACCAACCAACGACAGGGCAAAGACCCAGTACTTC. Translated: CASSPTNDRAKTQYF.

CDR3 protein: CASSQDKGQGDGYTF. The CDR3 coding sequence is TGTGCCAGCAGCCAAGATAAAGGCCAGGGTGATGGCTACACCTTC. The rearrangement joins TRBV3-1 (or the pseudogene TRBV3-2) to TRBJ1-2; possible D gene TRBD1, 5 bases. CDR1 and CDR2 from the germline V gene are LGHDT and YNNKEL (reference sequence). The V gene lost 0 bases and the J gene lost 6 bases, with 14 bases spanning the gap. The CDR3 runs to 15 residues.

The J gene is TRBJ2-2, the V gene TRBV19; TRBD2 matches at 12 bases. The CDR3 sequence is 15 residues long. The germline CDR1 and CDR2 sequences are LNHDA and SQIVND (reference sequence). Germline trimming cut 6 bases from V and 6 bases from J; bases unmatched to any gene: 5. The CDR3 coding sequence is TGTGCCAGTAGCGAGCTAGCGGGAGGGGCCGGGGAGCTGTTTTTT. The encoded protein is CASSELAGGAGELFF.

This clone was detected a few times. V usage is TRBV30 and J usage is TRBJ1-5, with TRBD1 matching 8 bases. CDR1 and CDR2 (germline): GTSNPN, SVGIG (reference sequence). With 3 bases clipped from V and 3 bases from J, the junction kept 7 bases outside the gene matches. CDR3 length equals 15 residues. Here the CDR3 reads CAWRVPGQANQPQHF. In DNA, the CDR3 is TGTGCCTGGAGAGTACCGGGACAGGCCAATCAGCCCCAGCATTTT.

This chain connects TRBV7-8 to TRBJ2-1; maybe TRBD1 (6 bases). Germline assignment: CDR1 SGHVS and CDR2 FQNEAQ. The CDR3 covers 12 residues. V was trimmed by 5 bases and J by 11 bases, leaving 13 bases between them. The CDR3 nucleotides are TGTGCCAGCAGCCTCGACAGGATTAAGCAGTTCTTC. Encoded protein: CASSLDRIKQFF. The full variable domain, completed using reference TRBV7-8 and TRBJ2-1, is GAGVSQSPRYKVAKRGQDVALRCDPISGHVSLFWYQQALGQGPEFLTYFQNEAQLDKSGLPSDRFFAERPEGSVSTLKIQRTQQEDSAVYLCASSLDRIKQFFGPGTRLTVL.

CDR3 amino acids: CASSQLQGSGQETQYF. The CDR3 DNA reads TGTGCCAGCAGCCAATTACAGGGAAGCGGCCAAGAGACCCAGTACTTC. The V call is TRBV5-6, the J call TRBJ2-5; the D gene is possibly TRBD1 (6 bases). CDR3 size: 16 residues. In germline, CDR1 is SGHDT, CDR2 YYEEEE. The V end lost 4 bases, the J end lost 1 base, and 17 bases lay between the germline ends.

V is TRBV15 and J is TRBJ2-5, with 7 bases aligning to TRBD2. V lost 3 bases and J lost 5; bases outside the gene matches: 9. This CDR3 is 15 amino acids long. Germline V gene sequence: CDR1 LNHNV, CDR2 YYDKDF (reference sequence). The CDR3 DNA is TGTGCCACCAGCAGTTACGAGCGGGGAAGGGAGACCCAGTACTTC. It translates to CATSSYERGRETQYF.

Comments on this clone: This sample also contains other DNA sequences that code for the same CDR3. The chain links TRBV5-1 to TRBJ1-5; 9 positions match TRBD1. This CDR3 comprises 15 residues. After removal of 4 bases from V and 2 bases from J, the junction contained 4 bases not matched to a gene. In germline, CDR1 is SGHRS, CDR2 YFSETQ. CDR3 sequence (DNA): TGCGCCAGCAGCACGGGACAGGGCGGCAATCAGCCCCAGCATTTT. This encodes CASSTGQGGNQPQHF.